Each of the 25 T cell receptor beta chains below was sequenced from the same sample in a study of low-dose radiotherapy and immunotherapy resistance in tumors. The time point denotes: after trial treatment. This sample's treatment: LDRT plus nivolumab, ipilimumab, low-dose cyclophosphamide and aspirin (RACIN trial). Alpha and beta chains were covered, as first-strand cDNA relied on TRAV- and TRBV-specific primers. The authors ran around 19 PCR cycles to amplify TCRs with a constant-region primer and V-primer adapter. TCRdb reanalysed the reads using MiXCR and keeps one entry per CDR3 protein. Of around 84,000 distinct CDR3 sequences in the sample, about 17% were seen once. The material sequenced was PBMCs, taken after low-dose radiotherapy plus immunotherapy. Every receptor here comes from a male donor with prostate cancer.

This clonotype was observed at least ten times. The rearrangement links TRBV7-2 to TRBJ2-1; 10 bases map to TRBD2. V dropped 1 base and J dropped 2; count of bases not matched to a gene: 11. CDR1 is SGHTA, CDR2 FQGNSA, per germline. This CDR3 has 19 amino acids. Here the CDR3 DNA reads TGTGCCAGCAGCTTAGTACTAGCGGGATATATAGATCCCTACAATGAGCAGTTCTTC. Its translation: CASSLVLAGYIDPYNEQFF.

This clonotype was seen repeatedly, ten times or more. Its ends do not fully match the called genes, so a read error is possible. The V and J genes are TRBV7-2 and TRBJ2-5; no definite D call. Germline V gene data show CDR1 as SGHTA and CDR2 as FQGNSA. This CDR3 has 13 amino acids. The CDR3 nucleotides are TGTGCCAGCAGCTTAACGCACCAAGAGACCCATTACTTC. As protein: CASSLTHQETHYF.

This clonotype appeared many times. The rearrangement joins TRBV19 to TRBJ2-1, with a tentative D call TRBD2 (5 bases). V lost 4 bases and J lost 2, with 15 bases in between. This CDR3 spans 16 amino acids. Germline V lookup: CDR1 LNHDA, CDR2 SQIVND (reference sequence). The CDR3 spells CASSTRGSAPYNEQFF. CDR3 bases: TGTGCCAGTAGTACCCGGGGTAGCGCACCCTACAATGAGCAGTTCTTC.

This clonotype came up many times. This chain uses TRBV19 with TRBJ2-1; D possibly corresponds to TRBD2 (5 bases). The CDR3 length is 17 residues. From germline, CDR1 is LNHDA and CDR2 SQIVND (reference sequence). The germline V and J ends were trimmed by 5 bases and 0 bases, with 17 bases remaining between them. CDR3 nucleotides: TGTGCCAGTAGTCTGGGGTTACTGGGGAGCTCCTACAATGAGCAGTTCTTC. Amino acid sequence: CASSLGLLGSSYNEQFF. The full variable domain, its missing parts supplied by reference TRBV19 and TRBJ2-1, is DGGITQSPKYLFRKEGQNVTLSCEQNLNHDAMYWYRQDPGQGLRLIYYSQIVNDFQKGDIAEGYSVSREKKESFPLTVTSAQKNPTAFYLCASSLGLLGSSYNEQFFGPGTRLTVL.

The sample holds many counts of this clonotype. The gene calls are TRBV19 and TRBJ2-3; D perhaps matches TRBD1 (6 bases). Per germline, CDR1 LNHDA and CDR2 SQIVND (reference sequence). Trimming took 6 bases from V and 2 from J, leaving 12 bases between them. This CDR3 is built from 14 residues. The CDR3, as DNA: TGTGCCAGTAGCGACAGGCCCTACACAGATACGCAGTATTTT. As protein: CASSDRPYTDTQYF.

This clonotype was detected many times. V usage is TRBV27 and J usage is TRBJ2-1; 8 nucleotides line up with TRBD2. CDR1 MNHEY and CDR2 SMNVEV come from the germline V gene (reference sequence). V was clipped by 1 base and J by 5 bases; unmatched bases: 10. This CDR3 spans 17 amino acids. CDR3 DNA sequence: TGTGCCAGCAGTTTATTTCTTAACGGGGGGGCTAACAATGAGCAGTTCTTC. Protein product: CASSLFLNGGANNEQFF.

This clonotype was seen just once. One base separates it from a far larger clone, so it is likely a read error. V gene TRBV6-5 combines with J gene TRBJ2-2; the D is unclear. CDR3 size: 9 residues. Germline V gene sequence: CDR1 MNHEY, CDR2 SVGAGI. The CDR3 reads CVSAGELFF. The CDR3 DNA follows: TGTGTCAGCGCCGGGGAGCTGTTTTTT.

There are many counts of this clonotype. The J gene is TRBJ1-3, the V gene TRBV28; 7 bases are a match to TRBD1. CDR1 is MDHEN, CDR2 SYDVKM, per germline. With 5 bases clipped from V and 4 bases from J, the junction kept 5 bases outside the gene matches. This CDR3 spans 14 amino acids. This CDR3 reads CASSPGTVGNTIYF. DNA for the CDR3: TGTGCCAGCAGTCCCGGGACAGTAGGAAACACCATATATTTT.

In its sample, this clonotype was seen a few times. This chain joins TRBV19 and TRBJ2-1; 7 bases are shared with TRBD2. After removal of 10 bases from V and 9 bases from J, the junction contained 15 bases not matched to a gene. Germline CDR1 and CDR2: LNHDA and SQIVND (reference sequence). This CDR3 contains 14 residues. CDR3 sequence (DNA): TGTGCCACCAACAGCGGGGCCCCAAGGGCTGAGCAGTTCTTC. It codes for CATNSGAPRAEQFF. The whole variable domain, remainder taken from reference TRBV19 and TRBJ2-1, is DGGITQSPKYLFRKEGQNVTLSCEQNLNHDAMYWYRQDPGQGLRLIYYSQIVNDFQKGDIAEGYSVSREKKESFPLTVTSAQKNPTAFYLCATNSGAPRAEQFFGPGTRLTVL.

This clonotype occurred many times. The chain joins TRBV24-1 to TRBJ2-6; no reliable D call. V lost 2 bases and J lost 14, with 12 bases in between. CDR1 and CDR2 (germline): KGHDR, SFDVKD. CDR3 size: 13 residues. In DNA form, the CDR3 reads TGTGCCACCAGTGATTCTACCGTTGATATCCTGACTTTC. Translation: CATSDSTVDILTF.

This clonotype was observed many times. The rearrangement links TRBV18 to TRBJ1-6; the match to TRBD1 covers 9 bases. V lost 6 bases and J lost 6; bases outside the gene matches: 3. The germline gives CDR1 KGHSH, CDR2 LQKENI. This CDR3 spans 14 amino acids. The CDR3 is CASSGTGPNSPLHF. CDR3 DNA: TGTGCCAGCTCCGGGACAGGGCCTAATTCACCCCTCCACTTT. The full variable domain, completed using reference TRBV18 and TRBJ1-6, is NAGVMQNPRHLVRRRGQEARLRCSPMKGHSHVYWYRQLPEEGLKFMVYLQKENIIDESGMPKERFSAEFPKEGPSILRIQQVVRGDSAAYFCASSGTGPNSPLHFGNGTRLTVT.

This clonotype was detected only a few times. The rearrangement joins TRBV6-2 or TRBV6-3 to TRBJ2-5; D gene unclear. Germline-derived CDR1 and CDR2 are MNHEY and SVGEGT. V was shortened by 6 bases and J by 2 bases, with 4 bases between the two germline ends. The CDR3 contains 11 residues. CDR3: CASREQETQYF. The DNA of the CDR3 is TGTGCCAGCAGGGAACAAGAGACCCAGTACTTC.

This clonotype was detected many times. This chain links TRBV20-1 with TRBJ2-1; 9 nucleotides agree with TRBD2. The CDR3 has 12 residues. After removal of 0 bases from V and 12 bases from J, the junction contained 3 bases not matched to a gene. From germline, CDR1 is DFQATT and CDR2 SNEGSKA (reference sequence). The CDR3 is CSARDRAGGQFF. The CDR3 bases are TGCAGTGCTAGAGACCGAGCGGGAGGGCAGTTCTTC.

This clonotype appeared many times. The CDR3 here is CSAREGAYGYTF. CDR3 bases: TGCAGTGCTAGAGAGGGCGCGTATGGCTACACCTTC. This sequence joins TRBV20-1 and TRBJ1-2; D is unclear. Trimming took off 0 bases at V and 5 bases at J, with 7 bases between the two ends. The CDR3 is 12 residues long. Germline CDR1 DFQATT, CDR2 SNEGSKA (reference sequence).

In this sample, this clonotype turned up many times. The CDR3, as DNA: TGTGCCAGCAGCCGGACAGGGGGCCGAGAGACCCAGTACTTC. Amino acids: CASSRTGGRETQYF. The genes are TRBV7-2 and TRBJ2-5; TRBD1 matches 11 bases. This CDR3 spans 14 amino acids. Germline values: CDR1 SGHTA, CDR2 FQGNSA. The ends lost 5 bases at V and 4 bases at J; junction bases unmatched: 3.

This clonotype was picked up many times. V and J are TRBV5-5 and TRBJ1-2; D is ambiguous. Germline CDR1 is SGHKS and CDR2 is YYEKEE (reference sequence). The CDR3 consists of 15 residues. Trimming removed 0 bases from V and 4 bases from J, with 13 bases in between. In nucleotides, the CDR3 is TGTGCCAGCAGCTTGGGGACCGAGGCGGTCTATGGCTACACCTTC. It yields the protein CASSLGTEAVYGYTF.

This clonotype was recorded only once. This may be a read error, as it is one base from a much larger clone. The chain combines TRBV2 with TRBJ2-5, with 10 bases matching TRBD1. Germline-derived CDR1 and CDR2 are SNHLY and FYNNEI. J was trimmed by 4 bases and V by 6 bases; bases with no gene match: 8. The CDR3 has 15 residues. The CDR3 DNA is TGTGCCAGCAGACAATCCAGGACAGGGGGAGAGACCCAGTACTTC. Translating gives CASRQSRTGGETQYF.

This clonotype has ten or more counts. The CDR3: CASSPRAGGNTGELFF. The CDR3 nucleotides read TGTGCCAGCTCACCGCGTGCGGGAGGGAACACCGGGGAGCTGTTTTTT. The rearrangement links TRBV18 to TRBJ2-2; 8 bases map to TRBD2. Germline V gene data show CDR1 as KGHSH and CDR2 as LQKENI. Losses at the gene ends were 3 bases for V and 1 base for J; bases not matched to a gene: 4. The CDR3 is 16 residues long.

At least ten counts were recorded for this clonotype. The chain uses TRBV4-2 and TRBJ1-2; TRBD1 is a possible D gene (5 bases). Trimming removed 1 base from V and 2 bases from J, with 11 bases in between. The CDR3 length is 15 residues. The germline V gene has CDR1 LGHNA and CDR2 YNFKEQ. CDR3 loop: CASSQALGQNYGYTF. CDR3 DNA sequence: TGTGCCAGCAGCCAAGCCCTTGGACAAAACTATGGCTACACCTTC.

This chain links TRBV9 with TRBJ2-3; no definite D call. The germline gives CDR1 SGDLS, CDR2 YYNGEE. V was trimmed by 0 bases and J by 5 bases, leaving 16 bases between them. There are 16 residues in the CDR3. The CDR3 is CASSVESRYLRDTQYF. The DNA for the CDR3 is TGTGCCAGCAGCGTAGAGTCAAGATATCTTCGAGATACGCAGTATTTT. Filled out from reference TRBV9 and TRBJ2-3, the complete variable domain reads DSGVTQTPKHLITATGQRVTLRCSPRSGDLSVYWYQQSLDQGLQFLIQYYNGEERAKGNILERFSAQQFPDLHSELNLSSLELGDSALYFCASSVESRYLRDTQYFGPGTRLTVL.

To note about this clonotype: A far larger clone lies a single base away; this is likely a read error. The CDR3 does not end in the conserved phenylalanine or tryptophan, so this is likely a read error. The chain is built from TRBV5-8 and TRBJ1-1; D gene ambiguous. Trimming pared 0 bases from V and 4 bases from J, leaving 7 bases between. The CDR3 has 13 residues. Germline V CDR1 and CDR2: SGHTS, YDEGEE. CDR3 residues: CASSLGTRTEAFL. CDR3 in DNA: TGTGCCAGCAGCTTGGGGACCCGCACTGAAGCTTTCTTG.

In this sample, this clonotype turned up many times. The J gene is TRBJ2-1, the V gene TRBV11-2, with 7 nucleotides matching TRBD2. The CDR3 is 13 amino acids. Germline V gives CDR1 SGHAT, CDR2 FQNNGV. Germline trimming cut 8 bases from V and 1 base from J; bases unmatched to any gene: 2. The CDR3 reads CASASGSYNEQFF. CDR3 sequence (DNA): TGTGCCAGCGCTAGCGGATCCTACAATGAGCAGTTCTTC.

The V call is TRBV7-2, the J call TRBJ2-3; no firm D call. The CDR3 contains 14 residues. Trimming left V 0 bases short and J 4 bases short, with 8 bases between. Germline CDR1 is SGHTA and CDR2 is FQGNSA. CDR3 residues: CASSLAGPPDTQYF. CDR3 nucleotides: TGTGCCAGCAGCTTAGCTGGCCCCCCAGATACGCAGTATTTT.

This clonotype showed up many times. The chain couples TRBV6-5 to TRBJ1-1; perhaps TRBD1 as D (5 bases). V was clipped by 5 bases and J by 7 bases, with 17 bases between them. Germline CDR1 and CDR2: MNHEY and SVGAGI. This CDR3 comprises 14 residues. The CDR3 loop reads CASSRGTDYREAFF. The CDR3 DNA is TGTGCCAGCAGTCGGGGGACGGACTACCGTGAAGCTTTCTTT.

The chain is built from TRBV7-9 and TRBJ2-1, with D possibly TRBD2 on 6 matching bases. V lost 2 bases, J lost 7 bases, and 12 bases lay in between. Germline CDR1 SEHNR, CDR2 FQNEAQ (reference sequence). The CDR3 is 14 residues long. CDR3 residues: CASSLRTLANEQFF. In DNA, the CDR3 is TGTGCCAGCAGCTTAAGGACACTAGCAAATGAGCAGTTCTTC.